What follows is one T cell receptor beta chain and its context. Authors' analysis steps: Amplification with reference gene primers provided the estimates of nucleated cell counts. Libraries were prepared by immunoSEQ multiplex PCR; TCRdb keeps only in-frame clonotypes and omits some of them. The V and J calls and the clone size are those of that table, but D and trimming were determined from the DNA. The table records about 59,000 clones, about 80% of them present only once. This record comes from a study of blood T cell repertoires in COVID-19. Study-level background: Spain, Italy and the United States supplied samples that represented acute and convalescent COVID-19. T cells, B-cell-depleted T cells, or PBMCs supplied cDNA or gDNA.

Trimming at V came to 5 bases and at J to 7 bases, leaving 8 bases not matched to a gene. Germline values: CDR1 MDHEN, CDR2 SYDVKM. The CDR3 consists of 15 residues. Source material: peripheral blood. The chain combines TRBV28 with TRBJ1-6; 7 positions agree with TRBD1. The TCR originated in a man aged 60-69 years with acute or convalescent COVID-19. CDR3 region: CASSPTGKGNSPLHF. Here the CDR3 DNA reads TGTGCCAGCAGTCCGACAGGGAAAGGAAATTCACCCCTCCACTTT.